What follows is one T cell receptor beta chain and its context. Its antigen remains unknown. V shed 4 bases and J shed 7 bases, with 11 bases lying between them. Germline V lookup: CDR1 SGHDN, CDR2 FVKESK. This CDR3 region has 13 residues. The data originate from a study of T-cell memory formation after mild COVID-19. Study-level findings and limits: Confirmation was lacking for SARS-CoV-2 specificity of second-wave clones that peaked on day 37.

Constant-segment primers and 5'RACE yielded cDNA libraries for TCR alpha and TCR beta, each carrying sample barcodes and UMIs. TCRdb re-called the 5' RACE reads with MiXCR, one entry per CDR3 protein. The sample has about 310,000 distinct CDR3 sequences, approximately 19% seen once; the top ten hold around 20%. The sequence was collected from a man younger than 30 who had mild COVID-19 (a few samples of this study predate the infection). Cell type and time point are not known. The chain recombines TRBV14 with TRBJ2-1; TRBD2 might be the D (5 bases). The sample was PBMCs or a T cell subset sorted from them (not recorded which). DNA for the CDR3: TGTGCCAGCAGCCTCGACTACAATAATGAGCAGTTCTTC. Its protein is CASSLDYNNEQFF.